This TCR beta chain was sequenced in a study of cytomegalovirus exposure and HLA in healthy donors. About the study: Sequencing of about 179 million T cells in an earlier analysis found roughly 120 million unique TCR beta sequences. Study-wide points: Segments of the TCR beta V type were, in most cases, productive about 90% or about 30% of the time in an earlier analysis.

Germline loops: CDR1 MNHNS, CDR2 SASEGT. The CDR3 totals 14 residues. Trimming stripped 2 bases from V and 0 bases from J, with 2 bases between. As concerns this clone: What it binds is unknown.

PCR involved 60 Vbeta and 13 Jbeta primers. Produced via immunoSEQ multiplex PCR; TCRdb's table is partial and in-frame only. The table has about 150,000 clones, 65% to 80% seen once. J is TRBJ2-6 and V is TRBV6-1; no clear D. The sample was PBMCs. This clonotype was obtained from a male donor in good health and CMV-seronegative. CDR3 amino acids: CASSELSGANVLTF. The CDR3, as DNA: TGTGCCAGCAGTGAACTCTCTGGGGCCAACGTCCTGACTTTC.